These T cell receptor beta chains were read from a single sample in a study of identical twins. TCRdb fed the 5' RACE reads into MiXCR, producing one record per CDR3 protein. This table holds 450,000 or so distinct CDR3 sequences, approximately 25% found once. These records were also assigned to another study, of T cells expressing NK-cell markers.

The specimen sequenced was CD4+ T cells sorted from blood. The receptors stem from a young woman in good health. Both conserved end residues are part of each CDR3. D genes are given only for firm matches. Clone size is not always given. Where it is, it says once, few, many or a class for expanded clones.

V	J	D	size	CDR3	DNA
TRBV12-3/TRBV12-4	TRBJ2-3	TRBD2	once	CASSPLAGGGTQYF	TGTGCCAGCAGTCCACTAGCGGGAGGGGGTACGCAGTATTTT
TRBV6-2/TRBV6-3	TRBJ1-2	NA	NA	CASINLGENYGYTF	TGTGCCAGCATCAACTTAGGAGAAAACTATGGCTACACCTTC
TRBV6-1	TRBJ2-7	TRBD1	many	CASTKGQGTYEQYF	TGTGCCAGCACCAAGGGACAGGGGACCTACGAGCAGTACTTC
TRBV12-3/TRBV12-4	TRBJ1-2	TRBD1	NA	CASSFTWDRRGGYTF	TGTGCCAGCAGTTTTACCTGGGACAGGCGAGGTGGCTACACCTTC
TRBV5-4	TRBJ2-4	TRBD2	NA	CASSLGASGGLLAKNIQYF	TGTGCCAGCAGCCTGGGGGCTAGCGGGGGCCTTTTAGCCAAAAACATTCAGTACTTC
TRBV5-5	TRBJ1-5	NA	many	CASSRDIYGAQPQHF	TGTGCCAGCAGCCGGGACATTTACGGTGCTCAGCCCCAGCATTTT
TRBV12-3/TRBV12-4	TRBJ1-6	NA	many	CASSLGAISPLHF	TGTGCCAGCAGCTTGGGGGCGATTTCACCCCTCCACTTT
TRBV20-1	TRBJ2-1	NA	NA	CSARDWRDNEQFF	TGCAGTGCTAGAGATTGGCGGGACAATGAGCAGTTCTTC
TRBV10-3	TRBJ1-1	NA	few	CAISRQNTEAFF	TGTGCCATCAGTAGGCAGAACACTGAAGCTTTCTTT
TRBV20-1	TRBJ2-1	TRBD2	NA	CSARGGGGRESSYNEQFF	TGCAGTGCTAGAGGAGGAGGCGGGCGGGAGAGCTCCTACAATGAGCAGTTCTTC
TRBV12-3/TRBV12-4	TRBJ1-1	TRBD1	few	CASSTGTGAFF	TGTGCCAGCAGTACTGGGACAGGGGCTTTCTTT
TRBV19	TRBJ2-7	TRBD1	few	CASSNPGQASSYEQYF	TGTGCCAGTAGTAACCCGGGACAGGCAAGCTCCTACGAGCAGTACTTC
TRBV10-3	TRBJ2-3	TRBD2	NA	CAISAPTTSGGSTDTQYF	TGTGCCATCAGTGCCCCCACTACTAGCGGGGGATCCACAGATACGCAGTATTTT
TRBV20-1	TRBJ2-3	NA	NA	CSASAGTVADTQYF	TGCAGTGCCAGCGCCGGGACGGTGGCAGATACGCAGTATTTT
TRBV12-3/TRBV12-4	TRBJ1-5	NA	NA	CASSLVGGAQPQHF	TGTGCCAGCAGTTTAGTCGGGGGTGCTCAGCCCCAGCATTTT
TRBV20-1	TRBJ1-6	NA	NA	CSATGANNSPLHF	TGCAGTGCTACAGGGGCCAATAATTCACCCCTCCACTTT
TRBV12-3/TRBV12-4	TRBJ2-7	NA	NA	CASTDRDFSYEQYF	TGTGCCAGCACCGATAGGGACTTCTCCTACGAGCAGTACTTC
TRBV25-1	TRBJ1-1	NA	NA	CASSDATENTEAFF	TGTGCCAGCAGTGATGCGACAGAGAACACTGAAGCTTTCTTT
TRBV20-1	TRBJ2-2	NA	few	CSARPWKNTGELFF	TGCAGTGCTCGACCGTGGAAGAACACCGGGGAGCTGTTTTTT
TRBV20-1	TRBJ2-1	TRBD2	few	CSARDPTSGYNEQFF	TGCAGTGCTAGAGACCCCACTAGCGGTTACAATGAGCAGTTCTTC
TRBV20-1	TRBJ2-3	TRBD2	NA	CSARVDVAGGTDTQYF	TGCAGTGCTAGAGTTGACGTAGCGGGAGGTACAGATACGCAGTATTTT
TRBV28	TRBJ2-3	TRBD1	few	CASSFIIEQGDGDTQYF	TGTGCCAGCAGTTTTATTATCGAACAGGGGGACGGAGATACGCAGTATTTT
TRBV7-8	TRBJ1-4	NA	many	CASSQMTASNEKLFF	TGTGCCAGCAGCCAAATGACAGCATCTAATGAAAAACTGTTTTTT
TRBV9	TRBJ1-6	TRBD1	few	CASSTGGADSPLHF	TGTGCCAGCAGTACAGGGGGCGCGGATTCACCCCTCCACTTT
TRBV15	TRBJ1-4	NA	few	CATRKGEKLFF	TGTGCCACCCGGAAGGGTGAAAAACTGTTTTTT
TRBV7-2	TRBJ1-6	NA	NA	CASSITRQGHSPLHF	TGTGCCAGCAGCATCACCCGGCAGGGGCATTCACCCCTCCACTTT
TRBV10-3	TRBJ1-4	TRBD1	NA	CAISESSTGTNEKLFF	TGTGCCATCAGTGAGTCATCGACAGGGACTAATGAAAAACTGTTTTTT
TRBV20-1	TRBJ2-1	TRBD2	NA	CSASESGRSSNELFF	TGCAGTGCCAGTGAAAGCGGGAGAAGTTCAAATGAGCTGTTCTTC
TRBV10-1	TRBJ2-3	TRBD2	NA	CASSVLRGSGYTQYF	TGCGCCAGCAGTGTCTTGCGGGGGTCGGGATATACGCAGTATTTT
TRBV6-1	TRBJ1-4	NA	many	CASSAGFVETKLFF	TGTGCCAGCAGTGCTGGGTTCGTGGAGACTAAACTGTTTTTT
TRBV29-1	TRBJ1-2	NA	many	CSVVGQGNGYTF	TGCAGCGTTGTCGGACAAGGCAATGGCTACACCTTC
TRBV20-1	TRBJ2-5	NA	few	CSARGTAQETQYF	TGCAGTGCTAGGGGGACGGCACAAGAGACCCAGTACTTC
TRBV12-3/TRBV12-4	TRBJ1-2	NA	NA	CASRPGSGTNYGYTF	TGTGCCAGCCGGCCGGGCTCAGGGACCAACTATGGCTACACCTTC
TRBV12-2	TRBJ2-2	NA	NA	CASRPPPEGRNHPTGELFF	TGTGCAAGTCGCCCTCCACCCGAGGGCAGAAACCATCCCACCGGGGAGCTGTTTTTT
TRBV29-1	TRBJ2-1	TRBD2	NA	CSVVPGTSGTYNEQFF	TGCAGCGTTGTCCCCGGGACTAGCGGCACCTACAATGAGCAGTTCTTC
TRBV10-3	TRBJ2-3	TRBD2	NA	CAIRPGLVADTQYF	TGTGCCATCAGGCCGGGACTAGTAGCAGATACGCAGTATTTT
TRBV6-1	TRBJ1-1	TRBD1	NA	CASSMDRGSTEAFF	TGTGCCAGCAGCATGGACAGGGGGAGCACTGAAGCTTTCTTT